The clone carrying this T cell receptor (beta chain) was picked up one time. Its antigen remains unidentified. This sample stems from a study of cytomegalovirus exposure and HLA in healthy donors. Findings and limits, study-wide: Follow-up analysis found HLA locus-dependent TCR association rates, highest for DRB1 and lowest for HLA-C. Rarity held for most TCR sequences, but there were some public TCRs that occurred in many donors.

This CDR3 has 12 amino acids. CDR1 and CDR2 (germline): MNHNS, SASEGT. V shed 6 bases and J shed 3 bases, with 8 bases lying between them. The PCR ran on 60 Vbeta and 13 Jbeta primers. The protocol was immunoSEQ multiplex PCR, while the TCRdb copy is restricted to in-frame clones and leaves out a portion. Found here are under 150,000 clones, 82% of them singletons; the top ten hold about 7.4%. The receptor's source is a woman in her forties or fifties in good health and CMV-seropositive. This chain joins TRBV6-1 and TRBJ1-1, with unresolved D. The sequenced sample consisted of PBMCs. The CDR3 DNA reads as TGTGCCAGCAGATCAGGCCACACTGAAGCTTTCTTT. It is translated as CASRSGHTEAFF.